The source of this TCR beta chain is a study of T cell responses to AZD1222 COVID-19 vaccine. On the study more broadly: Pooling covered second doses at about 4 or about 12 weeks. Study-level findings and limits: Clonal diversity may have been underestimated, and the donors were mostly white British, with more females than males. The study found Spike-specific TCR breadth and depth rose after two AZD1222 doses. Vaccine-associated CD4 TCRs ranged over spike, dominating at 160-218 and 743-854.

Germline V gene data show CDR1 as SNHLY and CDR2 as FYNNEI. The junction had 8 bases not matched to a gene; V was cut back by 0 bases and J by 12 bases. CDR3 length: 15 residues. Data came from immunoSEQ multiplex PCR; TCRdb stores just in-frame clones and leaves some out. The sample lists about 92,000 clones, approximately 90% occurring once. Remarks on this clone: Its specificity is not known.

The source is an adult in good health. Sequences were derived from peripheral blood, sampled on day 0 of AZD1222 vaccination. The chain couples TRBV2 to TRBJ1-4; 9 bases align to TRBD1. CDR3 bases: TGTGCCAGCAGTGAAGCCCGAGGACAGGGGAAGGAACTGTTTTTT. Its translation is CASSEARGQGKELFF.